This is a list of T cell receptor beta chains from one sample in a study of OX40 agonist ivuxolimab in advanced cancers. Using immunoSEQ multiplex PCR, the repertoire was profiled, and TCRdb retains in-frame clones only, with some absent. This table holds 75,000 to 95,000 clones, 85% found once. The specimen comprised CD4+ or CD8+ T cells sorted from blood, sampled in a trial of the OX40 agonist ivuxolimab. The receptors stem from an adult with an advanced solid tumor such as melanoma, head and neck, liver or kidney cancer. Both conserved end residues are part of each CDR3. The D gene is left open where the match is weak. Part of the rows lack a size; the others show once, few, many or a class for expanded clones.

. TRBD2 TRBJ2-1 TRBV6-5 CASQRGPNEQFF TGTGCCAGCCAGCGGGGACCCAATGAGCAGTTCTTC
once . TRBJ1-1 TRBV4-1 CASRGPLRDTEAFF TGCGCCAGCAGGGGGCCCTTACGCGACACTGAAGCTTTCTTT
. TRBD2 TRBJ2-1 TRBV7-2 CASSYSGRSKFF TGTGCCAGCAGTTATAGCGGGAGAAGTAAGTTCTTC
. . TRBJ2-7 TRBV6-1 CASRITGRGAYEQYF TGTGCCAGCAGAATCACGGGCAGGGGAGCCTACGAGCAGTACTTC
. . TRBJ2-5 TRBV9 CASSAIPGFRETQYF TGTGCCAGCAGCGCCATCCCGGGGTTTCGAGAGACCCAGTACTTC
. . TRBJ1-6 TRBV7-2 CASSLERDSPLHF TGTGCCAGCAGCTTAGAAAGGGATTCACCCCTCCACTTT
few . TRBJ1-1 TRBV5-1 CASSSRAGGRNTEAFF TGCGCCAGCAGCTCACGAGCGGGGGGTCGGAACACTGAAGCTTTCTTT
. . TRBJ1-2 TRBV19 CASSSGQNYGYTF TGTGCCAGTAGTTCCGGACAGAACTATGGCTACACCTTC
. TRBD1 TRBJ2-1 TRBV10-3 CAISASTGGRGEQFF TGTGCCATCAGTGCTTCGACAGGGGGCAGGGGTGAGCAGTTCTTC
few . TRBJ1-5 TRBV30 CAWNRVVGNQPQHF TGTGCCTGGAACCGGGTGGTGGGCAATCAGCCCCAGCATTTT
. TRBD2 TRBJ2-1 TRBV9 CASSVEYSGRNEQFF TGTGCCAGCAGCGTAGAATATAGCGGGAGGAATGAGCAGTTCTTC